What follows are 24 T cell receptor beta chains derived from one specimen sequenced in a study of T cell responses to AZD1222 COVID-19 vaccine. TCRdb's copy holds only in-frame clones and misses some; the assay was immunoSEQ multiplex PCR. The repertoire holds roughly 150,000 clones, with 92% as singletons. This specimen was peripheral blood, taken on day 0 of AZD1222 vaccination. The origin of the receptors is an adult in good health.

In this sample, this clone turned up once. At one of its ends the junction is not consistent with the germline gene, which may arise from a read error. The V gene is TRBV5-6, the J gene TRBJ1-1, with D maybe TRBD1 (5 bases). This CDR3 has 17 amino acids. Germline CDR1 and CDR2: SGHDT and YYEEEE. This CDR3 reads CASRLVGGSFLDTEAFF. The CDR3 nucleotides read TGTGCCAGCAGATTGGTGGGGGGTTCATTTCTAGACACTGAAGCTTTCTTT.

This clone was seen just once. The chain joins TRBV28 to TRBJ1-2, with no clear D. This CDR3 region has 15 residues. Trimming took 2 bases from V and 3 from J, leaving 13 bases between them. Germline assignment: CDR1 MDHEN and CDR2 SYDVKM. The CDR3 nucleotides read TGTGCCAGCAGTTTACCCTCCCGGACGGACTATGGCTACACCTTC. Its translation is CASSLPSRTDYGYTF.

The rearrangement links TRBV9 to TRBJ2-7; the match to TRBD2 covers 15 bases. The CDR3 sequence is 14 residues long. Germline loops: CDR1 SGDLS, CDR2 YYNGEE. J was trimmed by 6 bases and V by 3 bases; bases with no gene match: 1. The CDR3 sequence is CASSAGLAGGEQYF. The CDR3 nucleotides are TGTGCCAGCAGCGCGGGACTAGCGGGAGGCGAGCAGTACTTC.

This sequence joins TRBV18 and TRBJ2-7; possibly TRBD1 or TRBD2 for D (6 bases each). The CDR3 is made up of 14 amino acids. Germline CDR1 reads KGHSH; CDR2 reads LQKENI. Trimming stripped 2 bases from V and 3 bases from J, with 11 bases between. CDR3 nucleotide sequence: TGTGCCAGCTCACCAAACAGGGAGGTCTACGAGCAGTACTTC. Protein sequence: CASSPNREVYEQYF.

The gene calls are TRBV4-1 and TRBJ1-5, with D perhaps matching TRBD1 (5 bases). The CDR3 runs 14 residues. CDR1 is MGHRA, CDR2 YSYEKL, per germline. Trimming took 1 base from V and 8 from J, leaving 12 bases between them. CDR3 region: CASSQGPRGKPQHF. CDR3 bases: TGCGCCAGCAGCCAAGGCCCGAGGGGTAAGCCCCAGCATTTT.

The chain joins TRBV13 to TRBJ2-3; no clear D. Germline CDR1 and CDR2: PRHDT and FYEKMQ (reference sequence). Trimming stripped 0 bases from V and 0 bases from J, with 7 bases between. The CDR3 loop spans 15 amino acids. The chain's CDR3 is CASSLGDLSTDTQYF. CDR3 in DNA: TGTGCCAGCAGCTTAGGTGATCTTAGCACAGATACGCAGTATTTT.

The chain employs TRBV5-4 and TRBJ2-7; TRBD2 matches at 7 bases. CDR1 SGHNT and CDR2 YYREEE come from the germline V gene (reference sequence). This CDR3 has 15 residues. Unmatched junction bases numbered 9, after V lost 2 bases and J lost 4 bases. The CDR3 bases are TGTGCCAGCAGCTTCTTGGGGGGGGTTGATTACGAGCAGTACTTC. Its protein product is CASSFLGGVDYEQYF.

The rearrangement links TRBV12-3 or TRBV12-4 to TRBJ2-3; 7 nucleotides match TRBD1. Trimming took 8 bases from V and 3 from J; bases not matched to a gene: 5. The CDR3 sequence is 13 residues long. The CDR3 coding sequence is TGTGCCAGCGAAACAGGGGCTACAGATACGCAGTATTTT. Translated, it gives CASETGATDTQYF.

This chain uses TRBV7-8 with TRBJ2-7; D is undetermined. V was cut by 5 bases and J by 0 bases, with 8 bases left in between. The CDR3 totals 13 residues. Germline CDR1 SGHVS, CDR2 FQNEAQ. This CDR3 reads CASSPRVSYEQYF. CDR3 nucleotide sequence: TGTGCCAGCAGCCCAAGAGTCTCCTACGAGCAGTACTTC. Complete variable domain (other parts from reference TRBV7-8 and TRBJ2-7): GAGVSQSPRYKVAKRGQDVALRCDPISGHVSLFWYQQALGQGPEFLTYFQNEAQLDKSGLPSDRFFAERPEGSVSTLKIQRTQQEDSAVYLCASSPRVSYEQYFGPGTRLTVT.

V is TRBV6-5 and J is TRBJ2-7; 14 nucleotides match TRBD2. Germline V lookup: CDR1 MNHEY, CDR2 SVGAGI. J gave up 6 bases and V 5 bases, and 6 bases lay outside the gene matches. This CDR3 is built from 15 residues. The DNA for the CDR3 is TGTGCCAGCAGTCTGGGACTAGCGGGAGTAGGCGAGCAGTACTTC. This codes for CASSLGLAGVGEQYF.

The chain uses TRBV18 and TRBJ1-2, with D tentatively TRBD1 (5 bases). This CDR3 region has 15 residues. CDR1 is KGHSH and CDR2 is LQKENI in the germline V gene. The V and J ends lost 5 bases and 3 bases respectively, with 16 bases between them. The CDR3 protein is CASSFSVDSDYGYTF. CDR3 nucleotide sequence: TGTGCCAGCTCATTTTCGGTTGACAGCGACTATGGCTACACCTTC. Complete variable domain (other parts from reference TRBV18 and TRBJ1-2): NAGVMQNPRHLVRRRGQEARLRCSPMKGHSHVYWYRQLPEEGLKFMVYLQKENIIDESGMPKERFSAEFPKEGPSILRIQQVVRGDSAAYFCASSFSVDSDYGYTFGSGTRLTVV.

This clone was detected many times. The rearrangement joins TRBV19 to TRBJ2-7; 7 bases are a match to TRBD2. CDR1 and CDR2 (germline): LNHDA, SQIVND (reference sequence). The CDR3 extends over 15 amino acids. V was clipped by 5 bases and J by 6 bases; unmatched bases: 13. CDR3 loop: CASSASPGGMGEQYF. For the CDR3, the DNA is TGTGCCAGTAGTGCCAGTCCGGGAGGAATGGGCGAGCAGTACTTC.

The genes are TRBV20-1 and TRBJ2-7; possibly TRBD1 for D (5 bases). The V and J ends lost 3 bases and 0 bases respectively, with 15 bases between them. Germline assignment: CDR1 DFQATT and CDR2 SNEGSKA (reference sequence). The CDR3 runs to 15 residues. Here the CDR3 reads CSASRRQGVSYEQYF. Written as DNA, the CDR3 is TGCAGTGCTAGTAGAAGGCAGGGCGTCTCCTACGAGCAGTACTTC.

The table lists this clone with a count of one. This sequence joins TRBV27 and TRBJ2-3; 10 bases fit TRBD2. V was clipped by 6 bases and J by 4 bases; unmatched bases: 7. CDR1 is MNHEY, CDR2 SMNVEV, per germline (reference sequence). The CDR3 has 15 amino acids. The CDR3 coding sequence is TGTGCCAGCAGCTTCGGACTAGCGGTGTCAGATACGCAGTATTTT. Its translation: CASSFGLAVSDTQYF.

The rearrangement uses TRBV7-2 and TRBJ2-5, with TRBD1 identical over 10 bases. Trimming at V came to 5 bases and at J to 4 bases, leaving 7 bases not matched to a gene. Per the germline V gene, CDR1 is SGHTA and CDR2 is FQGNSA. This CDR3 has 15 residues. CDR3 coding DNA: TGTGCCAGCAGCCCGGGACAGGGGACGAGAGAGACCCAGTACTTC. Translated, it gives CASSPGQGTRETQYF.

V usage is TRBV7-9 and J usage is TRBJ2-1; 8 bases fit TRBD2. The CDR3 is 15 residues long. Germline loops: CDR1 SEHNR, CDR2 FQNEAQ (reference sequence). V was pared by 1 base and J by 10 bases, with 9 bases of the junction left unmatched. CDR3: CASSLGGGPPGEQFF. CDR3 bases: TGTGCCAGCAGCTTAGGCGGGGGGCCGCCGGGGGAGCAGTTCTTC.

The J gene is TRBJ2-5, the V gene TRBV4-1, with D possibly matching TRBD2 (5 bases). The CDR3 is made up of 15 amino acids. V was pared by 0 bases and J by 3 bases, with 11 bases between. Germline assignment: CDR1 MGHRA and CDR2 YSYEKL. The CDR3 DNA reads TGCGCCAGCAGCCAAGATTTTAGGGAGAAAGAGACCCAGTACTTC. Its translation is CASSQDFREKETQYF.

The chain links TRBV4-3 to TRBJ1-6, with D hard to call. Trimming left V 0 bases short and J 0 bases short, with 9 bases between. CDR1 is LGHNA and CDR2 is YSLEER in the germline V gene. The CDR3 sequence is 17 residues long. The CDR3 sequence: CASSQDTLLSYNSPLHF. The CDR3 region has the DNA TGCGCCAGCAGCCAAGATACACTGCTCTCCTATAATTCACCCCTCCACTTT.

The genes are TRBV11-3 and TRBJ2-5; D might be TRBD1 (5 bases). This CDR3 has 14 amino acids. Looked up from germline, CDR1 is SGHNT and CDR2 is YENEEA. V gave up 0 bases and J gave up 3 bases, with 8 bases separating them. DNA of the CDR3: TGTGCCAGCAGCTTAGATGACAGAGAAGAGACCCAGTACTTC. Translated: CASSLDDREETQYF.

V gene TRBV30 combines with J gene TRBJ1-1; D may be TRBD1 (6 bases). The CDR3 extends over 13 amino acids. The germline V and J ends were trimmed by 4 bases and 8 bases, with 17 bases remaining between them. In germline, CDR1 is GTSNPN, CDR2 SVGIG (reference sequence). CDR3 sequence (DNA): TGTGCCTGGAACCCCCCAGGGGCCTTGGAAGCTTTCTTT. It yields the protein CAWNPPGALEAFF. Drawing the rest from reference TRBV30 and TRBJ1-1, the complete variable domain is SQTIHQWPATLVQPVGSPLSLECTVEGTSNPNLYWYRQAAGRGLQLLFYSVGIGQISSEVPQNLSASRPQDRQFILSSKKLLLSDSGFYLCAWNPPGALEAFFGQGTRLTVV.

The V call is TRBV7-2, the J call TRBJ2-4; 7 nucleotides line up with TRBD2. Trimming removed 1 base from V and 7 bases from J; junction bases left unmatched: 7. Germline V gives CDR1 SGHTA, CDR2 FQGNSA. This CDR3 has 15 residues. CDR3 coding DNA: TGTGCCAGCAGCTTAGACGCGGGGGACGGGAACATTCAGTACTTC. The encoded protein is CASSLDAGDGNIQYF.

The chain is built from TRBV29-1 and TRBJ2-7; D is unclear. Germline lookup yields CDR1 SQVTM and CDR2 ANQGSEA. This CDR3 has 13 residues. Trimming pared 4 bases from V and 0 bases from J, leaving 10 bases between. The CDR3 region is CSVGFLSSYEQYF. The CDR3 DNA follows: TGCAGCGTTGGGTTTCTCAGCTCCTACGAGCAGTACTTC.

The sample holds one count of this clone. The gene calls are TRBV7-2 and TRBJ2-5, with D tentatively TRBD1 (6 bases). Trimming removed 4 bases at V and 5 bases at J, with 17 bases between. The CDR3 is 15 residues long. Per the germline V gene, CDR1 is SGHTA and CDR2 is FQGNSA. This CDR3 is CASSYQSHRDETQYF. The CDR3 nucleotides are TGTGCCAGCAGCTATCAATCCCACAGGGACGAGACCCAGTACTTC. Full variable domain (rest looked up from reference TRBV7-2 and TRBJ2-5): GAGVSQSPSNKVTEKGKDVELRCDPISGHTALYWYRQSLGQGLEFLIYFQGNSAPDKSGLPSDRFSAERTGGSVSTLTIQRTQQEDSAVYLCASSYQSHRDETQYFGPGTRLLVL.

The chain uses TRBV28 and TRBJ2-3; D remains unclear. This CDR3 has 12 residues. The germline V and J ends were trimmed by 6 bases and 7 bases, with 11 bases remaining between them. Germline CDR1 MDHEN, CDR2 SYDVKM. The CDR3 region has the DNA TGTGCCAGCAGCCCTCAGAGATATACGCAGTATTTT. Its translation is CASSPQRYTQYF. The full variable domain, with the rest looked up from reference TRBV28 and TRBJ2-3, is DVKVTQSSRYLVKRTGEKVFLECVQDMDHENMFWYRQDPGLGLRLIYFSYDVKMKEKGDIPEGYSVSREKKERFSLILESASTNQTSMYLCASSPQRYTQYFGPGTRLTVL.